One sample yielded the 29 T cell receptor beta chains listed below, sequenced in a study of OX40 agonist ivuxolimab in advanced cancers. Using immunoSEQ multiplex PCR, the repertoire was profiled, and TCRdb retains in-frame clones only, with some absent. The profile shows 55,000 or so clones, roughly nine tenths of them singletons. Here the sequenced sample was CD4+ or CD8+ T cells sorted from blood, taken in a trial of the OX40 agonist ivuxolimab. The receptors derive from an adult with an advanced solid tumor such as melanoma, head and neck, liver or kidney cancer.

The genes are TRBV11-2 and TRBJ2-5; 7 nucleotides agree with TRBD1. Per the germline V gene, CDR1 is SGHAT and CDR2 is FQNNGV. The CDR3 is made up of 16 amino acids. V was clipped by 1 base and J by 7 bases; unmatched bases: 12. The CDR3 loop reads CASSLGTGARPRTQYF. As DNA, the CDR3 is TGTGCCAGCAGCTTAGGAACAGGGGCCCGCCCAAGGACCCAGTACTTC.

This clone is labeled medium-sized. The rearrangement links TRBV5-1 to TRBJ1-4; 7 nucleotides align to TRBD1. CDR1 and CDR2 from the germline V gene are SGHRS and YFSETQ. The CDR3 has 16 residues. J was trimmed by 10 bases and V by 4 bases; bases with no gene match: 16. The CDR3 region has the DNA TGCGCCAGCAGCCCCAGTAAAGGGACAGCCGGGGGAAAACTGTTTTTT. Its protein product is CASSPSKGTAGGKLFF. Together with reference TRBV5-1 and TRBJ1-4, the CDR3 gives the full variable domain: KAGVTQTPRYLIKTRGQQVTLSCSPISGHRSVSWYQQTPGQGLQFLFEYFSETQRNKGNFPGRFSGRQFSNSRSEMNVSTLELGDSALYLCASSPSKGTAGGKLFFGSGTQLSVL.

The chain couples TRBV30 to TRBJ1-1; 8 bases map to TRBD1. The germline gives CDR1 GTSNPN, CDR2 SVGIG (reference sequence). This CDR3 has 12 residues. J gave up 11 bases and V 1 base, and 6 bases lay outside the gene matches. The CDR3 loop reads CAWSADRGWAFF. In nucleotides, the CDR3 is TGTGCCTGGAGTGCCGACAGGGGATGGGCTTTCTTT.

The V and J genes are TRBV19 and TRBJ2-6; TRBD1 might be the D (6 bases). Germline V gives CDR1 LNHDA, CDR2 SQIVND (reference sequence). The CDR3 totals 19 residues. The ends were cut back, 7 bases at V and 4 bases at J, with 26 bases in the middle. For the CDR3, the DNA is TGTGCCAGTACCAGGCATCCAGGGGAAGGAGGAGGCGGGGCCAACGTCCTGACTTTC. Amino acid sequence: CASTRHPGEGGGGANVLTF.

The J gene is TRBJ2-3, the V gene TRBV19, with 8 nucleotides matching TRBD2. The trim removed 1 base at V and 8 bases at J, leaving 5 bases unmatched. The CDR3 runs 14 residues. The germline V gene encodes CDR1 LNHDA and CDR2 SQIVND (reference sequence). DNA for the CDR3: TGTGCCAGTAGTATAGCGGGGGGGCAGGTTACGCAGTATTTT. Encoded protein: CASSIAGGQVTQYF.

The chain recombines TRBV19 with TRBJ1-4; weak D call: TRBD1 (6 bases). V was pared by 6 bases and J by 8 bases, with 19 bases between. The CDR3 is 15 residues long. Germline lookup yields CDR1 LNHDA and CDR2 SQIVND (reference sequence). The CDR3 nucleotides are TGTGCCAGTAGCCCCGTTGGGGGGGGCTGGGAAAAACTGTTTTTT. Residues: CASSPVGGGWEKLFF.

The chain uses TRBV6-4 and TRBJ1-4; D remains unclear. The germline V and J ends were trimmed by 3 bases and 0 bases, with 5 bases remaining between them. The germline V gene has CDR1 MRHNA and CDR2 SNTAGT. The CDR3 sequence is 14 residues long. The CDR3 coding sequence is TGTGCCAGCAGTGAAACAGCAACTAATGAAAAACTGTTTTTT. Protein: CASSETATNEKLFF.

The chain carries TRBV5-5 and TRBJ1-5; D is unresolved. This CDR3 comprises 15 residues. Germline V CDR1 and CDR2: SGHKS, YYEKEE (reference sequence). V was pared by 3 bases and J by 0 bases, with 10 bases between. CDR3 in DNA: TGTGCCAGCAGCTCTCAGCAGAATAGCAATCAGCCCCAGCATTTT. This translates into CASSSQQNSNQPQHF.

This rearrangement joins TRBV19 to TRBJ1-1, with TRBD1 matching 8 bases. V lost 4 bases to trimming and J lost 6 bases; unmatched junction nucleotides: 10. This CDR3 comprises 15 residues. Germline assignment: CDR1 LNHDA and CDR2 SQIVND (reference sequence). CDR3 protein: CASSTTGGPSAEAFF. The CDR3 DNA is TGTGCCAGTAGTACCACAGGGGGACCTTCCGCTGAAGCTTTCTTT.

The chain combines TRBV6-1 with TRBJ1-1; no definite D call. Germline V gene data show CDR1 as MNHNS and CDR2 as SASEGT. V lost 2 bases, J lost 8 bases, and 12 bases lay in between. The CDR3 contains 13 residues. The CDR3 loop is CASSERSRREAFF. The DNA for the CDR3 is TGTGCCAGCAGTGAACGGTCCCGGCGGGAAGCTTTCTTT.

This rearrangement joins TRBV18 to TRBJ2-5, with no clear D. V dropped 3 bases and J dropped 4 bases, with 21 bases sitting between them. The germline V gene has CDR1 KGHSH and CDR2 LQKENI. This CDR3 has 17 amino acids. Here the CDR3 reads CASSPNPTGGKGETQYF. CDR3 sequence (DNA): TGTGCCAGCTCACCTAATCCCACGGGTGGGAAGGGAGAGACCCAGTACTTC.

The chain employs TRBV5-4 and TRBJ1-2; perhaps TRBD1 as D (5 bases). CDR1 is SGHNT and CDR2 is YYREEE in the germline V gene (reference sequence). The CDR3 length is 17 residues. Trimming left V 4 bases short and J 4 bases short, with 23 bases between. CDR3 in DNA: TGTGCCAGCAGCCAAGATGCCGGAGCGGGGGACGGCTATGGCTACACCTTC. Its translation is CASSQDAGAGDGYGYTF.

V and J are TRBV5-4 and TRBJ1-1; the D is unclear. V dropped 4 bases and J dropped 8 bases, with 15 bases sitting between them. This CDR3 is built from 13 residues. CDR1 and CDR2 from the germline V gene are SGHNT and YYREEE (reference sequence). The CDR3 region is CASSPFGVNEAFF. The DNA of the CDR3 is TGTGCCAGCAGCCCCTTCGGGGTTAACGAAGCTTTCTTT.

The chain employs TRBV5-6 and TRBJ2-2; the D is unclear. The ends were cut back, 2 bases at V and 2 bases at J, with 10 bases in the middle. The CDR3 loop spans 15 amino acids. The germline CDR1 and CDR2 sequences are SGHDT and YYEEEE. CDR3 DNA sequence: TGTGCCAGCAGCTTCCGGCCTACCAACACCGGGGAGCTGTTTTTT. This gives the protein CASSFRPTNTGELFF.

The chain joins TRBV11-3 to TRBJ2-2; no clear D. V shed 4 bases and J shed 4 bases, with 16 bases lying between them. The CDR3 totals 16 residues. Germline values: CDR1 SGHNT, CDR2 YENEEA. The CDR3 protein is CASSSQWHSSTGELFF. DNA for the CDR3: TGTGCCAGCAGCTCTCAGTGGCACTCGAGCACCGGGGAGCTGTTTTTT.

The V gene is TRBV4-1, the J gene TRBJ2-3; D is possibly TRBD1 or TRBD2 (5 bases each). V was cut by 4 bases and J by 0 bases, with 17 bases left in between. This CDR3 region has 17 residues. Germline CDR1 is MGHRA and CDR2 is YSYEKL. This CDR3 reads CASSPGEGLASTDTQYF. CDR3 coding DNA: TGCGCCAGCAGCCCTGGAGAGGGGCTAGCTAGCACAGATACGCAGTATTTT.

The chain has TRBV11-2 and TRBJ1-5; no clear D. Between the trimmed V and J ends, which lost 8 bases and 6 bases, there was a span of 17 bases. This CDR3 is built from 14 residues. The germline gives CDR1 SGHAT, CDR2 FQNNGV. The CDR3 DNA is TGTGCCAGCGCCATAGGGCAGTCGGGTCAGCCCCAGCATTTT. Its translation is CASAIGQSGQPQHF.

The genes are TRBV5-1 and TRBJ2-5; D is undetermined. Looked up from germline, CDR1 is SGHRS and CDR2 is YFSETQ. Trimming took off 2 bases at V and 3 bases at J, with 8 bases between the two ends. The CDR3 has 13 residues. The CDR3: CASSFGQEETQYF. In DNA, the CDR3 is TGCGCCAGCAGCTTTGGGCAAGAAGAGACCCAGTACTTC.

This clone has just one count. V gene TRBV5-6 combines with J gene TRBJ1-6; D remains unclear. This CDR3 contains 17 residues. Germline loops: CDR1 SGHDT, CDR2 YYEEEE. V dropped 0 bases and J dropped 0 bases, with 10 bases sitting between them. CDR3 bases: TGTGCCAGCAGCTTGGTCCAGGAAAGCTCCTATAATTCACCCCTCCACTTT. It translates to CASSLVQESSYNSPLHF. The full variable domain, completed using reference TRBV5-6 and TRBJ1-6, is DAGVTQSPTHLIKTRGQQVTLRCSPKSGHDTVSWYQQALGQGPQFIFQYYEEEERQRGNFPDRFSGHQFPNYSSELNVNALLLGDSALYLCASSLVQESSYNSPLHFGNGTRLTVT.

The genes are TRBV7-2 and TRBJ1-3; D might be TRBD1 (5 bases). Germline V CDR1 and CDR2: SGHTA, FQGNSA. The CDR3 consists of 17 residues. V shed 0 bases and J shed 0 bases, with 12 bases lying between them. In DNA, the CDR3 is TGTGCCAGCAGCTTAGCGGGGCCAGGTTCCTCTGGAAACACCATATATTTT. This encodes CASSLAGPGSSGNTIYF.

The CDR3: CASSTDILGNQPQHF. CDR3 bases: TGTGCCAGTAGTACGGACATTTTGGGCAATCAGCCCCAGCATTTT. The chain employs TRBV19 and TRBJ1-5; perhaps TRBD1 as D (5 bases). In germline, CDR1 is LNHDA, CDR2 SQIVND (reference sequence). The V gene lost 4 bases and the J gene lost 2 bases, with 12 bases spanning the gap. The CDR3 loop spans 15 amino acids.

This chain links TRBV25-1 with TRBJ2-1; 14 bases line up with TRBD2. CDR1 is MGHDK and CDR2 is SYGVNS in the germline V gene. V gave up 9 bases and J gave up 1 base; unmatched junction bases: 8. This CDR3 spans 17 amino acids. The DNA for the CDR3 is TGTGCCAGTTCCGGGACTAGCGGGGGTCTTTCCTACAATGAGCAGTTCTTC. It translates to CASSGTSGGLSYNEQFF.

This chain connects TRBV7-9 to TRBJ2-7; D might be TRBD1 (5 bases). V lost 2 bases to trimming and J lost 5 bases, with 10 bases between them. In germline, CDR1 is SEHNR, CDR2 FQNEAQ (reference sequence). The CDR3 length is 13 residues. The CDR3 reads CASSLTIGDEQYF. CDR3 coding DNA: TGTGCCAGCAGCTTAACGATAGGGGACGAGCAGTACTTC.

V usage is TRBV25-1 and J usage is TRBJ1-2; D may be TRBD1 (6 bases). CDR1 is MGHDK, CDR2 SYGVNS, per germline. The CDR3 has 14 residues. The V end lost 6 bases, the J end lost 7 bases, and 18 bases lay between the germline ends. The CDR3 protein is CASSEGGAQRGYTF. The DNA of the CDR3 is TGTGCCAGCAGCGAGGGGGGGGCGCAGCGTGGCTACACCTTC.

The genes are TRBV5-1 and TRBJ1-4; weak D call: TRBD1 (6 bases). Germline CDR1 reads SGHRS; CDR2 reads YFSETQ. V lost 0 bases and J 2 bases, leaving 11 bases between the germline ends. The CDR3 covers 16 residues. The CDR3 spells CASSLERGQTNEKLFF. The CDR3 bases are TGCGCCAGCAGCTTGGAGAGAGGACAGACTAATGAAAAACTGTTTTTT.

The V gene is TRBV9, the J gene TRBJ2-2; D is unclear. This CDR3 is built from 14 residues. V gave up 0 bases and J gave up 2 bases, with 5 bases separating them. Germline CDR1 and CDR2: SGDLS and YYNGEE. CDR3: CASSVATNTGELFF. CDR3 in DNA: TGTGCCAGCAGCGTAGCTACTAACACCGGGGAGCTGTTTTTT.

The chain employs TRBV10-1 and TRBJ1-4, with a weak D call TRBD1 (5 bases). The CDR3 covers 16 residues. Germline V lookup: CDR1 WNHNN, CDR2 SYGVQD (reference sequence). Trimming cost V 3 bases and J 4 bases, with 15 bases left between them. The CDR3 loop is CASSEFRDGSNEKLFF. The CDR3 DNA reads as TGCGCCAGCAGTGAATTCCGGGACGGGAGTAATGAAAAACTGTTTTTT.

The chain combines TRBV5-4 with TRBJ1-1, with no clear D. Germline assignment: CDR1 SGHNT and CDR2 YYREEE (reference sequence). V lost 0 bases and J 1 base, leaving 10 bases between the germline ends. The CDR3 is 15 residues long. In nucleotides, the CDR3 is TGTGCCAGCAGCTTGGAAGTCAGCCGGAACACTGAAGCTTTCTTT. Translation gives CASSLEVSRNTEAFF.

The rearrangement joins TRBV25-1 to TRBJ2-3; the D gene is possibly TRBD2 (5 bases). Germline loops: CDR1 MGHDK, CDR2 SYGVNS. The CDR3 is made up of 16 amino acids. Trimming stripped 3 bases from V and 7 bases from J, with 20 bases between. The CDR3 coding sequence is TGTGCCAGCAGTGATCCAACTAGAGGATCTGTTCATACGCAGTATTTT. Protein product: CASSDPTRGSVHTQYF.